This T cell receptor (beta chain) was captured in a study of patients and donors after allogeneic stem cell transplantation. Per germline, CDR1 LNHNV and CDR2 YYDKDF (reference sequence). The CDR3 contains 19 residues. V was pared by 0 bases and J by 1 base, with 18 bases between. One entry per CDR3 protein results from TCRdb running MiXCR on the RT-PCR reads. The sample lists more than 150,000 distinct CDR3 sequences; around two fifths were seen once. This clonotype was picked up a small number of times. This rearrangement joins TRBV15 to TRBJ1-4, with D uncertain. The sequenced sample was blood, either unsorted or a sorted T cell fraction (not recorded which). The origin of this receptor is a human donor who was either an allogeneic HSCT recipient or a stem cell or donor lymphocyte infusion donor (not recorded which). It is not recorded whose cells these are; they may come from a transplant donor. CDR3 sequence (DNA): TGTGCCACCAGCAGAGATTGGCATGATATTACGGAAACTAATGAAAAACTGTTTTTT. Its translation: CATSRDWHDITETNEKLFF.